The 23 T cell receptor beta chains given below trace back to one sample, sequenced in a study of blood T cell repertoires in COVID-19. The repertoire was sequenced with immunoSEQ multiplex PCR; TCRdb's copy has only in-frame clones and lacks some. The sample has about 98,000 clones; 86% are singletons. The sequenced material came from peripheral blood. These TCRs come from a man aged 50 to 60 with acute or convalescent COVID-19.

This sequence joins TRBV5-4 and TRBJ1-1, with D possibly matching TRBD1 (6 bases). The V end lost 4 bases, the J end lost 1 base, and 11 bases lay between the germline ends. The CDR3 totals 14 residues. Germline V gives CDR1 SGHNT, CDR2 YYREEE (reference sequence). CDR3 DNA: TGTGCCAGCAGCCCGGGGGGACAGAACACTGAAGCTTTCTTT. This translates into CASSPGGQNTEAFF.

V is TRBV6-5 and J is TRBJ2-7; D might be TRBD2 (5 bases). The length of the CDR3 is 15 residues. Germline values: CDR1 MNHEY, CDR2 SVGAGI. V lost 0 bases, J lost 3 bases, and 12 bases lay in between. CDR3 protein: CASSYSVAGSYEQYF. CDR3 sequence (DNA): TGTGCCAGCAGTTACTCTGTGGCGGGCAGCTACGAGCAGTACTTC.

CDR3 region: CASSLGTGGIQPQHF. The CDR3 DNA is TGCGCCAGCAGCCTTGGGACAGGGGGCATTCAGCCCCAGCATTTT. The J gene is TRBJ1-5, the V gene TRBV4-1; 12 bases fit TRBD1. The CDR3 consists of 15 residues. Losses at the gene ends were 4 bases for V and 6 bases for J; bases not matched to a gene: 4. Germline V CDR1 and CDR2: MGHRA, YSYEKL.

V is TRBV27 and J is TRBJ1-1, with 7 bases aligning to TRBD1. Trimming removed 4 bases from V and 3 bases from J; junction bases left unmatched: 8. The CDR3 contains 15 residues. Germline CDR1 is MNHEY and CDR2 is SMNVEV (reference sequence). CDR3 sequence: CASSSDRAGYTEAFF. The DNA of the CDR3 is TGTGCCAGCAGTTCTGACAGGGCTGGTTACACTGAAGCTTTCTTT.

The table lists this clone with a few counts. V usage is TRBV5-4 and J usage is TRBJ2-2, with 11 bases that match TRBD2. The germline V gene encodes CDR1 SGHNT and CDR2 YYREEE (reference sequence). V shed 0 bases, J shed 0 bases, and the junction held 1 base outside the gene matches. The CDR3 length is 17 residues. This CDR3 is CASSLATSGANTGELFF. In DNA form, the CDR3 reads TGTGCCAGCAGCTTGGCGACTAGCGGGGCGAACACCGGGGAGCTGTTTTTT.

V is TRBV2 and J is TRBJ2-3, with 8 nucleotides matching TRBD2. This CDR3 comprises 15 residues. CDR1 is SNHLY, CDR2 FYNNEI, per germline. Trimming took 3 bases from V and 4 from J; bases not matched to a gene: 6. The CDR3 DNA reads as TGTGCCAGCAGTGACGCCGGGAGGGCGCCAGATACGCAGTATTTT. It codes for CASSDAGRAPDTQYF.

This chain joins TRBV7-2 and TRBJ1-4; D is perhaps TRBD1 (6 bases). This CDR3 region has 15 residues. Germline V CDR1 and CDR2: SGHTA, FQGNSA. V lost 1 base and J lost 8, with 14 bases in between. The CDR3 bases are TGTGCCAGCAGCTTAGTTGGGGGCGCAGGGGAAAAACTGTTTTTT. Its protein is CASSLVGGAGEKLFF.

The chain carries TRBV25-1 and TRBJ2-1; 10 bases are a match to TRBD2. CDR3 length: 17 residues. Germline V CDR1 and CDR2: MGHDK, SYGVNS. The V segment lost 3 bases and the J segment 2 bases; nucleotides outside the gene matches: 7. The CDR3 spells CASSDSRLAGPYNEQFF. The CDR3 DNA is TGTGCCAGCAGTGACTCCCGACTAGCGGGCCCCTACAATGAGCAGTTCTTC.

The chain joins TRBV24-1 to TRBJ2-2, with 13 bases fitting TRBD2. This CDR3 is 14 amino acids long. V dropped 9 bases and J dropped 3; count of bases not matched to a gene: 0. The germline gives CDR1 KGHDR, CDR2 SFDVKD. The CDR3 region is CATGTSGDTGELFF. CDR3 sequence (DNA): TGTGCCACCGGGACTAGCGGGGACACCGGGGAGCTGTTTTTT.

In this sample, this clone turned up a few times. The rearrangement uses TRBV5-4 and TRBJ2-7, with 7 bases lining up with TRBD1. The germline V gene has CDR1 SGHNT and CDR2 YYREEE (reference sequence). The J segment lost 5 bases and the V segment lost 3 bases, leaving 14 bases of the junction unmatched. This CDR3 has 16 amino acids. The CDR3 region has the DNA TGTGCCAGCAGCTATAAACAGGGGCTGAATAAGGACGAGCAGTACTTC. Protein sequence: CASSYKQGLNKDEQYF.

The rearrangement links TRBV2 to TRBJ2-2; 9 bases are a match to TRBD2. After removal of 6 bases from V and 6 bases from J, the junction contained 8 bases not matched to a gene. Germline lookup yields CDR1 SNHLY and CDR2 FYNNEI. The CDR3 covers 15 residues. The CDR3 is CASRGLTSGPGELFF. CDR3 coding DNA: TGTGCCAGCAGGGGCCTGACTAGCGGACCCGGGGAGCTGTTTTTT.

V and J are TRBV7-9 and TRBJ2-7; D might be TRBD1 (5 bases). CDR1 is SEHNR and CDR2 is FQNEAQ in the germline V gene (reference sequence). Trimming stripped 5 bases from V and 0 bases from J, with 8 bases between. The CDR3 runs to 13 residues. The CDR3 loop reads CASSPQDSYEQYF. The CDR3 DNA is TGTGCCAGCAGCCCACAGGACTCCTACGAGCAGTACTTC.

V and J are TRBV18 and TRBJ1-1, with unresolved D. V was clipped by 2 bases and J by 2 bases, with 9 bases between them. The CDR3 covers 14 residues. CDR1 is KGHSH and CDR2 is LQKENI in the germline V gene. The CDR3 protein is CASSPSQINTEAFF. CDR3 DNA sequence: TGTGCCAGCTCACCATCCCAGATAAACACTGAAGCTTTCTTT.

The chain carries TRBV5-1 and TRBJ1-2, with 8 nucleotides matching TRBD1. The CDR3 contains 15 residues. The germline V gene encodes CDR1 SGHRS and CDR2 YFSETQ. J gave up 4 bases and V 3 bases, and 8 bases lay outside the gene matches. CDR3 sequence (DNA): TGCGCCAGCAGCTCCGGACAGGGAACCATCTATGGCTACACCTTC. It translates to CASSSGQGTIYGYTF. The full variable domain, its missing parts supplied by reference TRBV5-1 and TRBJ1-2, is KAGVTQTPRYLIKTRGQQVTLSCSPISGHRSVSWYQQTPGQGLQFLFEYFSETQRNKGNFPGRFSGRQFSNSRSEMNVSTLELGDSALYLCASSSGQGTIYGYTFGSGTRLTVV.

This sequence joins TRBV2 and TRBJ1-1, with TRBD1 identical over 7 bases. Germline-derived CDR1 and CDR2 are SNHLY and FYNNEI. CDR3 length: 14 amino acids. V lost 6 bases and J lost 4; bases outside the gene matches: 8. The CDR3 protein is CASRVQGISTEAFF. CDR3 nucleotide sequence: TGTGCCAGCAGGGTACAGGGGATCAGCACTGAAGCTTTCTTT. The full variable domain, its missing parts supplied by reference TRBV2 and TRBJ1-1, is EPEVTQTPSHQVTQMGQEVILRCVPISNHLYFYWYRQILGQKVEFLVSFYNNEISEKSEIFDDQFSVERPDGSNFTLKIRSTKLEDSAMYFCASRVQGISTEAFFGQGTRLTVV.

The chain recombines TRBV11-2 with TRBJ2-2; 10 nucleotides align to TRBD2. Germline values: CDR1 SGHAT, CDR2 FQNNGV. Trimming cost V 4 bases and J 0 bases; bases outside gene matches: 5. This CDR3 is built from 17 residues. The CDR3 DNA follows: TGTGCCAGCAGCTCATCGGGACTAGCGTCGAACACCGGGGAGCTGTTTTTT. It codes for CASSSSGLASNTGELFF.

The chain recombines TRBV6-6 with TRBJ1-4; 7 positions match TRBD1. The junction had 7 bases not matched to a gene; V was cut back by 10 bases and J by 8 bases. Germline CDR1 and CDR2: MNHNY and SVGAGI (reference sequence). The CDR3 spans 12 residues. The CDR3 protein is CATGTAREKLFF. CDR3 bases: TGTGCCACCGGGACAGCACGGGAAAAACTGTTTTTT.

This clone was picked up one time. The junction does not match germline at one end; this may be a read error. The chain is built from TRBV19 and TRBJ2-7; 8 nucleotides align to TRBD1. CDR3 length: 13 amino acids. Per the germline V gene, CDR1 is LNHDA and CDR2 is SQIVND (reference sequence). The CDR3 protein is CASSPDVQGVSLF. In nucleotides, the CDR3 is TGTGCCAGTAGTCCCGATGTACAGGGGGTTTCCCTCTTC.

V and J are TRBV9 and TRBJ1-2; perhaps TRBD1 as D (5 bases). The length of the CDR3 is 15 residues. Trimming cost V 3 bases and J 5 bases, with 17 bases left between them. In germline, CDR1 is SGDLS, CDR2 YYNGEE. The CDR3 protein is CASSAGLGSGYGYTF. The CDR3 nucleotides read TGTGCCAGCAGCGCAGGGCTCGGGAGCGGATATGGCTACACCTTC.

The chain uses TRBV6-2 or TRBV6-3 and TRBJ2-1; 9 positions match TRBD1. CDR3 size: 15 residues. With 4 bases clipped from V and 7 bases from J, the junction kept 8 bases outside the gene matches. Germline CDR1 MNHEY, CDR2 SVGEGT. The CDR3 DNA follows: TGTGCCAGCAGTTTAACAGGGGGCGCAGGGAATGAGCAGTTCTTC. It codes for CASSLTGGAGNEQFF.

The V and J genes are TRBV9 and TRBJ1-1, with 7 bases fitting TRBD1. This CDR3 is built from 14 residues. V was pared by 0 bases and J by 4 bases, with 3 bases of the junction left unmatched. Germline-derived CDR1 and CDR2 are SGDLS and YYNGEE. The CDR3, as DNA: TGTGCCAGCAGCGTAGTTTCAGGGGGCACTGAAGCTTTCTTT. Translating it yields CASSVVSGGTEAFF.

The chain recombines TRBV24-1 with TRBJ2-2; a weak D match, TRBD2 (6 bases). This CDR3 is built from 13 residues. Germline V gene data show CDR1 as KGHDR and CDR2 as SFDVKD. Trimming pared 11 bases from V and 4 bases from J, leaving 13 bases between. In DNA, the CDR3 is TGTGCCAGCTCGGGACTTCCCACCGGGGAGCTGTTTTTT. This sequence encodes CASSGLPTGELFF.

As DNA, the CDR3 is TGCGCCAGCAGCCCTGGACAGATTACCAACACCGGGGAGCTGTTTTTT. This translates into CASSPGQITNTGELFF. The chain employs TRBV5-1 and TRBJ2-2; weak D call: TRBD1 (6 bases). Germline-derived CDR1 and CDR2 are SGHRS and YFSETQ. V lost 4 bases and J lost 2, with 15 bases in between. This CDR3 has 16 residues.